The T cell receptor beta chain under discussion was sequenced for a study of cytomegalovirus exposure and HLA in healthy donors. Assay: immunoSEQ multiplex PCR; the TCRdb copy retains only in-frame clones and omits some. The table includes 140,000 to 150,000 clones, approximately 89% detected once. There are 17 residues in the CDR3. Trimming cost V 0 bases and J 2 bases, with 17 bases left between them. Germline V gives CDR1 SGHRS, CDR2 YFSETQ. The donors were in the 120-subject validation cohort, distinct from the approximately 700-subject first cohort. Sequencing input: PBMCs. The genes are TRBV5-1 and TRBJ2-5, with D perhaps TRBD2 (6 bases). The clonotype was recovered from a man younger than 30 in good health and CMV-seronegative. CDR3 in DNA: TGCGCCAGCAGCTTGGGACCACACGGGAGCACTCAAGAGACCCAGTACTTC. This codes for CASSLGPHGSTQETQYF.